The next 20 T cell receptor beta chains were all read from a single sample in a study of T-cell memory formation after mild COVID-19. In TCRdb, the 5' RACE reads were re-called with MiXCR into one record per CDR3 protein. The top ten hold approximately 22% of the sample, which has 350,000 or so distinct CDR3 sequences, 20% to 25% seen once. Input material: PBMCs or a T cell subset sorted from them (not recorded which). These receptors came from a man between 18 and 35 years old who had mild COVID-19 (a few samples of this study predate the infection). Cell type and time point are not known.

The chain links TRBV7-8 to TRBJ1-2; 8 nucleotides align to TRBD1. The CDR3 is made up of 13 amino acids. Germline lookup yields CDR1 SGHVS and CDR2 FQNEAQ. Trimming removed 4 bases from V and 9 bases from J; junction bases left unmatched: 7. In DNA, the CDR3 is TGTGCCAGCAGCTCCAGGACAGGGAAGAGCTACACCTTC. Amino acids: CASSSRTGKSYTF.

Only a few counts were recorded for this clonotype. The V call is TRBV5-4, the J call TRBJ2-3; TRBD2 agrees at 10 bases. The CDR3 consists of 15 residues. V lost 2 bases and J lost 3; bases outside the gene matches: 3. Germline assignment: CDR1 SGHNT and CDR2 YYREEE (reference sequence). CDR3 sequence reads: CASSFGAGGTDTQYF. Here the CDR3 DNA reads TGTGCCAGCAGCTTTGGAGCGGGGGGGACAGATACGCAGTATTTT.

There are a few counts of this clonotype. The rearrangement links TRBV4-1 to TRBJ1-2; D is possibly TRBD1 (6 bases). In germline, CDR1 is MGHRA, CDR2 YSYEKL. CDR3 length: 19 residues. Trimming pared 3 bases from V and 8 bases from J, leaving 31 bases between. CDR3 amino acids: CASSQIWGGRGSFSFGYTF. The CDR3 DNA sequence: TGCGCCAGCAGCCAGATATGGGGGGGCAGGGGATCATTTTCGTTCGGCTACACCTTC.

The chain uses TRBV5-1 and TRBJ2-3; D is uncertain. Deletions cut 2 bases from V and 2 bases from J, with 12 bases between. Germline V CDR1 and CDR2: SGHRS, YFSETQ. The CDR3 sequence is 15 residues long. CDR3 nucleotides: TGCGCCAGCAGCTTCTGGGGTGCAGACACAGATACGCAGTATTTT. This gives the protein CASSFWGADTDTQYF.

This chain links TRBV19 with TRBJ1-1; tentatively, D is TRBD1 (5 bases). The CDR3 is 16 residues long. The germline CDR1 and CDR2 sequences are LNHDA and SQIVND (reference sequence). V lost 2 bases and J lost 3, with 16 bases in between. CDR3 in amino acids: CASSISARGAYTEAFF. The CDR3 coding sequence is TGTGCCAGTAGTATATCGGCCCGAGGGGCATACACTGAAGCTTTCTTT.

The rearrangement uses TRBV7-2 and TRBJ1-1; possibly TRBD1 for D (6 bases). The CDR3 runs to 14 residues. Trimming took off 3 bases at V and 4 bases at J, with 12 bases between the two ends. Per germline, CDR1 SGHTA and CDR2 FQGNSA. CDR3 bases: TGTGCCAGCAGCTTCGGAGGGGGTGGCACTGAAGCTTTCTTT. This encodes CASSFGGGGTEAFF.

This chain links TRBV12-3 or TRBV12-4 with TRBJ1-1; no clear D gene. V was shortened by 7 bases and J by 1 base, with 10 bases between the two germline ends. This CDR3 is built from 13 residues. CDR3 DNA: TGTGCCAGCAAGTGGGGAAGGAACACTGAAGCTTTCTTT. This sequence encodes CASKWGRNTEAFF.

This clonotype showed up just a few times. This chain links TRBV25-1 with TRBJ2-2; D not resolved. CDR3 size: 11 residues. From germline, CDR1 is MGHDK and CDR2 SYGVNS. V was cut by 7 bases and J by 3 bases, with 3 bases left in between. The CDR3 is CASKDTGELFF. The CDR3 nucleotides are TGTGCCAGCAAGGACACCGGGGAGCTGTTTTTT.

The chain carries TRBV5-1 and TRBJ1-4; no reliable D call. This CDR3 region has 16 residues. Trimming removed 4 bases from V and 1 base from J, with 14 bases in between. Per germline, CDR1 SGHRS and CDR2 YFSETQ. The chain's CDR3 is CASSPASKITNEKLFF. The CDR3 coding sequence is TGCGCCAGCAGCCCGGCCTCCAAGATAACTAATGAAAAACTGTTTTTT.

The J gene is TRBJ2-3, the V gene TRBV7-2; TRBD2 matches at 8 bases. V dropped 5 bases and J dropped 1; count of bases not matched to a gene: 5. Germline CDR1 is SGHTA and CDR2 is FQGNSA. The CDR3 length is 15 residues. The CDR3 protein is CASSPFGGGTDTQYF. Here the CDR3 DNA reads TGTGCCAGCAGCCCATTCGGGGGGGGCACAGATACGCAGTATTTT.

The chain has TRBV29-1 and TRBJ1-2; D possibly corresponds to TRBD1 (5 bases). V lost 3 bases, J lost 5 bases, and 13 bases lay in between. This CDR3 spans 13 amino acids. Germline CDR1 SQVTM, CDR2 ANQGSEA. CDR3 amino acids: CSVDLLGGYGYTF. In DNA form, the CDR3 reads TGCAGCGTTGATTTACTGGGGGGGTATGGCTACACCTTC. The full variable domain, in which reference TRBV29-1 and TRBJ1-2 provide the parts outside the CDR3, is SAVISQKPSRDICQRGTSLTIQCQVDSQVTMMFWYRQQPGQSLTLIATANQGSEATYESGFVIDKFPISRPNLTFSTLTVSNMSPEDSSIYLCSVDLLGGYGYTFGSGTRLTVV.

This clonotype was seen a handful of times. V usage is TRBV27 and J usage is TRBJ2-7; D is possibly TRBD1 or TRBD2 (5 bases each). CDR1 MNHEY and CDR2 SMNVEV come from the germline V gene (reference sequence). Trimming removed 5 bases at V and 3 bases at J, with 14 bases between. The CDR3 consists of 14 residues. The CDR3 sequence is CASSIGGFRYEQYF. The CDR3 DNA sequence: TGTGCCAGCAGTATTGGGGGTTTTCGCTACGAGCAGTACTTC.

The J gene is TRBJ2-5, the V gene TRBV24-1; TRBD1 is a possible D gene (6 bases). CDR1 and CDR2 (germline): KGHDR, SFDVKD. Trimming shortened V by 1 base and J by 4 bases, and 6 bases separated the two germline ends. The CDR3 runs to 13 residues. CDR3 nucleotide sequence: TGTGCCACCAGTGATTTCAGGGGAGAGACCCAGTACTTC. The encoded protein is CATSDFRGETQYF.

The chain is built from TRBV20-1 and TRBJ1-3; D might be TRBD1 (6 bases). The germline gives CDR1 DFQATT, CDR2 SNEGSKA (reference sequence). V was shortened by 6 bases and J by 7 bases, with 13 bases between the two germline ends. CDR3 length: 12 residues. CDR3 loop: CSARGQGNTIYF. CDR3 coding DNA: TGCAGTGCCCGCGGCCAGGGGAACACCATATATTTT.

This chain connects TRBV7-6 to TRBJ2-1; D is uncertain. Per germline, CDR1 SGHVS and CDR2 FNYEAQ. V dropped 6 bases and J dropped 0 bases, with 6 bases sitting between them. The CDR3 is made up of 13 amino acids. For the CDR3, the DNA is TGTGCCAGCAGGAGTAGCTCCTACAATGAGCAGTTCTTC. It codes for CASRSSSYNEQFF.

This sequence joins TRBV7-3 and TRBJ2-3, with D tentatively TRBD2 (7 bases). Germline lookup yields CDR1 SGHTA and CDR2 FQGTGA. The CDR3 runs to 18 residues. The V and J ends lost 4 bases and 5 bases respectively, with 25 bases between them. The CDR3 protein is CASSSEGWAGAGEDTQYF. The CDR3 DNA reads TGTGCCAGCAGCTCCGAGGGTTGGGCGGGGGCAGGTGAAGATACGCAGTATTTT.

The V gene is TRBV7-6, the J gene TRBJ1-1, with D uncertain. The CDR3 has 14 residues. Trimming removed 2 bases at V and 5 bases at J, with 12 bases between. Per the germline V gene, CDR1 is SGHVS and CDR2 is FNYEAQ. CDR3 nucleotide sequence: TGTGCCAGCAGCTTAAGAGAGGGAGGGACTGAAGCTTTCTTT. Protein sequence: CASSLREGGTEAFF.

This chain connects TRBV27 to TRBJ2-1; TRBD1 might be the D (6 bases). The germline V gene has CDR1 MNHEY and CDR2 SMNVEV (reference sequence). With 5 bases removed from V and 0 bases from J, the gap between germline ends came to 14 bases. The length of the CDR3 is 16 residues. The CDR3, as DNA: TGTGCCAGCAGTCCATCCGGACAGAGCTCCTACAATGAGCAGTTCTTC. Translation: CASSPSGQSSYNEQFF.

The V call is TRBV3-1, the J call TRBJ1-5, with unresolved D. CDR1 LGHDT and CDR2 YNNKEL come from the germline V gene (reference sequence). The CDR3 spans 14 residues. V gave up 5 bases and J gave up 6 bases, with 14 bases separating them. The CDR3 sequence is CASSYIGSGQPQHF. CDR3 bases: TGTGCCAGCAGCTACATAGGGAGCGGTCAGCCCCAGCATTTT. The full variable domain, in which reference TRBV3-1 and TRBJ1-5 provide the parts outside the CDR3, is DTAVSQTPKYLVTQMGNDKSIKCEQNLGHDTMYWYKQDSKKFLKIMFSYNNKELIINETVPNRFSPKSPDKAHLNLHINSLELGDSAVYFCASSYIGSGQPQHFGDGTRLSIL.

This clonotype was seen repeatedly, ten times or more. This chain connects TRBV7-9 to TRBJ1-1; no firm D call. V lost 0 bases and J 3 bases, leaving 8 bases between the germline ends. The V gene's germline CDR1 is SEHNR and CDR2 FQNEAQ (reference sequence). The CDR3 sequence is 14 residues long. CDR3 in amino acids: CASSLANRYTEAFF. CDR3 nucleotides: TGTGCCAGCAGCTTAGCGAATCGGTACACTGAAGCTTTCTTT.